This TCR beta chain was identified during a study of T cells after posttransplantation cyclophosphamide. Profiling relied on immunoSEQ multiplex PCR, and the TCRdb table lists in-frame clones only, not all of them. In the table there are under 75,000 clones, 90% to 95% of which are singletons. V gave up 6 bases and J gave up 1 base; unmatched junction bases: 2. From germline, CDR1 is ENHRY and CDR2 SYGVKD. This CDR3 contains 14 residues. This related bone marrow graft donor gave peripheral blood on the day of marrow donation. The rearrangement uses TRBV10-3 and TRBJ1-5; 8 bases fit TRBD1. The sequence derives from a woman in her thirties in good health and a related stem cell transplant donor. Sequencing was done on a sample of PBMCs. CDR3 DNA sequence: TGTGCCATCAGCGGACAGGGAAGCAATCAGCCCCAGCATTTT. Translation: CAISGQGSNQPQHF.